The TCR beta chain described here comes from a study of cytomegalovirus exposure and HLA in healthy donors. Overall study: In terms of ancestry, the Caucasian-associated cluster contained 75% to 85% of the roughly 400 genotyped donors. General observations from the study: TCR beta V segments were, for the most part, productive about 87% or about 30% of the time in an earlier analysis.

Amplification used 60 Vbeta primers and 13 Jbeta primers. Method: immunoSEQ multiplex PCR; TCRdb's copy keeps in-frame clones and lacks some. The table has about 130,000 clones, 70% to 80% seen once. Donors consisted of healthy bone marrow donors. The donors, nominally healthy at sampling, likely had unrecorded immune exposures. As to this clone: Its antigen is undetermined.

Sequenced sample: PBMCs. The sequence derives from a female donor in good health and CMV-seronegative.

The CDR3 region is CASSLVNRGNSYEQYF. CDR3 sequence (DNA): TGTGCCAGCAGCTTAGTAAACAGGGGAAACTCCTACGAGCAGTACTTC. The chain links TRBV7-8 to TRBJ2-7, with 7 bases aligning to TRBD1. The junction had 6 bases not matched to a gene; V was cut back by 1 base and J by 0 bases. CDR1 SGHVS and CDR2 FQNEAQ come from the germline V gene. This CDR3 region has 16 residues.